This T cell receptor (beta chain) is drawn from a study of monozygotic twins with inflammatory bowel disease. Study-wide points: Those with IBD had lower TCRbeta diversity (inverse Simpson) than their healthy co-twins did.

This CDR3 is 16 amino acids long. Germline V CDR1 and CDR2: SGHTA, FQGNSA. Reanalyzing the 5' RACE reads, TCRdb keeps one entry per CDR3 protein, without DNA. This table holds roughly 120,000 distinct CDR3 sequences. Worth noting for this clonotype: Antigen unknown.

The clonotype originates from a human donor with ulcerative colitis or Crohn's disease, or a healthy co-twin of an affected twin (not recorded which). Sequenced input: blood. The chain combines TRBV7-2 with TRBJ2-1. CDR3 sequence reads: CASSLGSSISYNEQFF. The complete variable domain, with remaining parts taken from reference TRBV7-2 and TRBJ2-1, reads GAGVSQSPSNKVTEKGKDVELRCDPISGHTALYWYRQSLGQGLEFLIYFQGNSAPDKSGLPSDRFSAERTGGSVSTLTIQRTQQEDSAVYLCASSLGSSISYNEQFFGPGTRLTVL.